A single sample gave rise to the 20 T cell receptor beta chains below, sequenced in a study of blood T cell repertoires in COVID-19. Measured with immunoSEQ multiplex PCR; TCRdb has only the in-frame clones, and not every one. The sample comprises around 250,000 clones, 84% of which are singletons, and about 1.5% rests with the top ten. Sequenced: peripheral blood. These TCRs come from a woman aged 40 to 50 who had recovered from COVID-19.

The V gene is TRBV25-1, the J gene TRBJ1-6, with D hard to call. Trimming took off 4 bases at V and 17 bases at J, with 15 bases between the two ends. This CDR3 has 12 residues. Germline V gives CDR1 MGHDK, CDR2 SYGVNS. This CDR3 is CASSGQDPLVHF. The CDR3 nucleotides read TGTGCCAGCAGTGGACAAGACCCGTTGGTCCACTTT. Full variable domain (missing parts from reference TRBV25-1 and TRBJ1-6): EADIYQTPRYLVIGTGKKITLECSQTMGHDKMYWYQQDPGMELHLIHYSYGVNSTEKGDLSSESTVSRIRTEHFPLTLESARPSHTSQYLCASSGQDPLVHFGNGTRLTVT.

The rearrangement links TRBV7-9 to TRBJ2-7; maybe TRBD1 (6 bases). With 2 bases removed from V and 3 bases from J, the gap between germline ends came to 8 bases. This CDR3 spans 13 amino acids. The germline gives CDR1 SEHNR, CDR2 FQNEAQ (reference sequence). The CDR3 loop reads CASSLLQGYEQYF. The CDR3 DNA sequence: TGTGCCAGCAGCTTATTACAGGGCTACGAGCAGTACTTC.

The gene calls are TRBV3-1 (or the pseudogene TRBV3-2) and TRBJ2-6, with a tentative D call TRBD1 (5 bases). Germline CDR1 and CDR2: LGHDT and YNNKEL (reference sequence). V was shortened by 3 bases and J by 1 base, with 13 bases between the two germline ends. This CDR3 has 17 residues. The CDR3 DNA is TGTGCCAGCAGCCAGGGGCTCTGGGCGTCTGGGGCCAACGTCCTGACTTTC. Amino acid sequence: CASSQGLWASGANVLTF.

J is TRBJ1-5 and V is TRBV7-9; D unclear. The germline gives CDR1 SEHNR, CDR2 FQNEAQ (reference sequence). This CDR3 region has 15 residues. V was trimmed by 5 bases and J by 2 bases, leaving 13 bases between them. The CDR3 here is CASSPQGGGNQPQHF. In DNA form, the CDR3 reads TGTGCCAGCAGCCCACAAGGCGGTGGCAATCAGCCCCAGCATTTT.

V gene TRBV2 combines with J gene TRBJ2-3, with 15 bases lining up with TRBD2. After removal of 5 bases from V and 6 bases from J, the junction contained 6 bases not matched to a gene. The V gene's germline CDR1 is SNHLY and CDR2 FYNNEI. This CDR3 is built from 16 residues. CDR3 DNA: TGTGCCAGCAGTCGCGGACTAGCGGGGGGGCAGGATACGCAGTATTTT. It translates to CASSRGLAGGQDTQYF.

This rearrangement joins TRBV3-1 (or the pseudogene TRBV3-2) to TRBJ1-6; 10 bases are a match to TRBD1. Germline CDR1 is LGHDT and CDR2 is YNNKEL (reference sequence). This CDR3 comprises 16 residues. J was trimmed by 11 bases and V by 0 bases; bases with no gene match: 7. As DNA, the CDR3 is TGTGCCAGCAGCCAAGAGGTTCGGGACAGGGGTGCACCCCTCCACTTT. It translates to CASSQEVRDRGAPLHF.

The genes are TRBV28 and TRBJ1-2; the D gene is possibly TRBD1 (6 bases). CDR1 and CDR2 (germline): MDHEN, SYDVKM. The germline V and J ends were trimmed by 6 bases and 7 bases, with 18 bases remaining between them. This CDR3 has 14 residues. Here the CDR3 reads CASRAGTIDGGYTF. The DNA for the CDR3 is TGTGCCAGCAGAGCCGGGACAATCGACGGTGGCTACACCTTC.

This clone appeared a single time. The V and J genes are TRBV24-1 and TRBJ2-1; 11 bases fit TRBD2. The CDR3 extends over 16 amino acids. The V gene end was trimmed by 3 bases and the J gene end by 8 bases; junction bases not matched to a gene: 8. CDR1 KGHDR and CDR2 SFDVKD come from the germline V gene. CDR3 bases: TGTGCCACCAGTGATCCCATAGCGGGGGGGCCAGATGAGCAGTTCTTC. Protein: CATSDPIAGGPDEQFF.

The V gene is TRBV6-5, the J gene TRBJ1-5; 11 nucleotides agree with TRBD1. The CDR3 totals 14 residues. The germline gives CDR1 MNHEY, CDR2 SVGAGI. Unmatched junction bases numbered 4, after V lost 6 bases and J lost 6 bases. DNA of the CDR3: TGTGCCAGCAGAGGGACAGGGGGAACTCAGCCCCAGCATTTT. As protein: CASRGTGGTQPQHF.

The chain couples TRBV5-1 to TRBJ1-2; 7 nucleotides align to TRBD1. This CDR3 spans 15 amino acids. J lost 2 bases, V lost 4 bases, and 8 bases had no gene match. Germline CDR1 is SGHRS and CDR2 is YFSETQ. CDR3 protein: CASSPGDRPNYGYTF. The CDR3 DNA sequence: TGCGCCAGCAGCCCGGGGGACAGACCCAACTATGGCTACACCTTC.

This clone turned up a few times. Other DNA sequences in this sample translate to the same CDR3. The chain has TRBV19 and TRBJ1-5; tentatively, D is TRBD1 (5 bases). There are 13 residues in the CDR3. Germline V gene sequence: CDR1 LNHDA, CDR2 SQIVND (reference sequence). The V gene lost 4 bases and the J gene lost 6 bases, with 10 bases spanning the gap. The chain's CDR3 is CASSKSGGQPQHF. CDR3 bases: TGTGCCAGTAGTAAGTCCGGGGGTCAGCCCCAGCATTTT. The whole variable domain, filled in from reference TRBV19 and TRBJ1-5, reads DGGITQSPKYLFRKEGQNVTLSCEQNLNHDAMYWYRQDPGQGLRLIYYSQIVNDFQKGDIAEGYSVSREKKESFPLTVTSAQKNPTAFYLCASSKSGGQPQHFGDGTRLSIL.

About this clone: The junction differs from germline at one of its ends, possibly a read error. The V call is TRBV19, the J call TRBJ1-4; 7 nucleotides agree with TRBD1. The CDR3 is made up of 16 amino acids. The germline CDR1 and CDR2 sequences are LNHDA and SQIVND (reference sequence). The CDR3 DNA is TGTGCCAGTAGTATAGATCTGGGACAGAATAATGAAAAGCTGTTTTTT. As protein: CASSIDLGQNNEKLFF.

Note on this clone: Other DNA sequences in this specimen translate into the identical CDR3. This rearrangement joins TRBV28 to TRBJ1-2, with D hard to call. Trimming cost V 6 bases and J 4 bases, with 3 bases left between them. The CDR3 covers 10 residues. CDR1 MDHEN and CDR2 SYDVKM come from the germline V gene. The CDR3 sequence: CASSRYGYTF. CDR3 bases: TGTGCCAGCAGCCGCTATGGCTACACCTTC.

The chain combines TRBV28 with TRBJ1-2, with TRBD1 matching 9 bases. This CDR3 region has 16 residues. J was trimmed by 2 bases and V by 2 bases; bases with no gene match: 6. The germline gives CDR1 MDHEN, CDR2 SYDVKM. The CDR3 sequence is CASSLLPGTGNYGYTF. The CDR3 bases are TGTGCCAGCAGTTTACTCCCCGGGACAGGGAACTATGGCTACACCTTC.

V gene TRBV6-5 combines with J gene TRBJ2-7, with a tentative D call TRBD2 (6 bases). The CDR3 has 15 amino acids. The ends were cut back, 0 bases at V and 3 bases at J, with 12 bases in the middle. Per the germline V gene, CDR1 is MNHEY and CDR2 is SVGAGI. The CDR3 DNA follows: TGTGCCAGCAGTTACTCGGCCGCGGGAAACTACGAGCAGTACTTC. Protein: CASSYSAAGNYEQYF.

The chain employs TRBV28 and TRBJ2-5; the D gene is possibly TRBD1 (5 bases). Germline V CDR1 and CDR2: MDHEN, SYDVKM. The CDR3 extends over 15 amino acids. With 3 bases removed from V and 6 bases from J, the gap between germline ends came to 17 bases. The CDR3 DNA sequence: TGTGCCAGCAGTTTGGACCATGGTACAGGCCAGACCCAGTACTTC. It is translated as CASSLDHGTGQTQYF.

J is TRBJ2-5 and V is TRBV9, with a tentative D call TRBD2 (5 bases). CDR1 SGDLS and CDR2 YYNGEE come from the germline V gene. Trimming cost V 0 bases and J 4 bases, with 10 bases left between them. This CDR3 is 14 amino acids long. In nucleotides, the CDR3 is TGTGCCAGCAGCGTAGCTGGGCTAGCAGAGACCCAGTACTTC. Amino acids: CASSVAGLAETQYF.

V usage is TRBV6-1 and J usage is TRBJ1-1; 7 nucleotides line up with TRBD1. V shed 0 bases, J shed 1 base, and the junction held 2 bases outside the gene matches. CDR3 length: 15 amino acids. Looked up from germline, CDR1 is MNHNS and CDR2 is SASEGT. The CDR3 nucleotides are TGTGCCAGCAGTGAAGCGACAGGGTCGAACACTGAAGCTTTCTTT. Translating gives CASSEATGSNTEAFF.

The J gene is TRBJ2-3, the V gene TRBV28; 7 positions agree with TRBD1. CDR1 is MDHEN, CDR2 SYDVKM, per germline. The CDR3 contains 14 residues. The V and J ends lost 8 bases and 2 bases, in that order; junction bases with no gene match: 7. The CDR3 region has the DNA TGTGCCAGCCACCGGGACAGCAACACAGATACGCAGTATTTT. Protein product: CASHRDSNTDTQYF.

The chain is built from TRBV5-1 and TRBJ2-3; the match to TRBD2 covers 9 bases. Unmatched junction bases numbered 10, after V lost 5 bases and J lost 0 bases. Germline CDR1 reads SGHRS; CDR2 reads YFSETQ. This CDR3 is built from 17 residues. The CDR3 loop is CASRTGQTSGSTDTQYF. The CDR3 DNA reads as TGCGCCAGCAGGACCGGGCAGACTAGCGGAAGCACAGATACGCAGTATTTT.